The T cell receptor beta chain described here comes from a study of T cell responses to AZD1222 COVID-19 vaccine. Study summary: Researchers grouped second doses given at about 4 or about 12 weeks into one pool. Findings of the study overall: Along spike, vaccine-associated CD4 TCRs were found throughout, with dominance at 160-218 and 743-854. Possibly, clonal diversity was underestimated; donors were largely white British and included more females. Unmutated variant regions reportedly attract nearly half of all spike-specific TCRs.

As concerns this clone: Its antigen remains unidentified.

V was shortened by 4 bases and J by 6 bases, with 10 bases between the two germline ends. The germline V gene encodes CDR1 SGHNT and CDR2 YYREEE (reference sequence). CDR3 size: 13 residues. TCRdb's table, derived via immunoSEQ multiplex PCR, lists solely in-frame clones and lacks some. The sample contains 120,000 to 150,000 clones, just over 90% of which appear only once. Sample: peripheral blood, taken on day 0 of AZD1222 vaccination. The source is an adult in good health. The chain uses TRBV5-4 and TRBJ2-2; D not resolved. CDR3 residues: CASSPPGAGELFF. In nucleotides, the CDR3 is TGTGCCAGCAGCCCCCCCGGTGCCGGGGAGCTGTTTTTT.